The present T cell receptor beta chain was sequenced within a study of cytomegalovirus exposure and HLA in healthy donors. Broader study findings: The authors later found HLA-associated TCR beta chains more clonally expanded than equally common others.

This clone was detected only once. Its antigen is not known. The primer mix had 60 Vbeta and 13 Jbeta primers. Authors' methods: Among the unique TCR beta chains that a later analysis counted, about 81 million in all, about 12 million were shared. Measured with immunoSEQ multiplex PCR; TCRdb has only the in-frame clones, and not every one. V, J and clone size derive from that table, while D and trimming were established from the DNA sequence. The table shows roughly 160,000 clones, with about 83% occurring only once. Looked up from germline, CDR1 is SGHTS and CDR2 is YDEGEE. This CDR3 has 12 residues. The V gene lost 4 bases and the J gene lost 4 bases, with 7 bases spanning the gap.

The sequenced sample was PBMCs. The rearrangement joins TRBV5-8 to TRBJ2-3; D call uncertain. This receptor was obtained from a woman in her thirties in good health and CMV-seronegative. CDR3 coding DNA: TGTGCCAGCAGCGAGCTAGCAGATACGCAGTATTTT. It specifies CASSELADTQYF.